These 17 T cell receptor beta chains originate from one sample sequenced in a study of technical replicates of blood from a handful of donors. The repertoire was sequenced with immunoSEQ multiplex PCR; TCRdb's copy has only in-frame clones and lacks some. The sample gives approximately 94,000 clones, 90% to 97% of which show up once; around 0.37% is in the top ten. Input material: T cells isolated from PBMCs. The receptors shown here come from a human donor in good health.

V usage is TRBV29-1 and J usage is TRBJ2-5; TRBD1 matches at 8 bases. Germline V gene sequence: CDR1 SQVTM, CDR2 ANQGSEA. V lost 3 bases, J lost 5 bases, and 8 bases stayed unmatched. There are 14 residues in the CDR3. CDR3 sequence reads: CSVDPPGGIETQYF. Here the CDR3 DNA reads TGCAGCGTTGATCCCCCAGGGGGCATCGAGACCCAGTACTTC.

This chain links TRBV2 with TRBJ1-3; the D is unclear. The CDR3 has 11 residues. The V and J ends lost 9 bases and 8 bases respectively, with 11 bases between them. Germline lookup yields CDR1 SNHLY and CDR2 FYNNEI. CDR3 sequence: CARGELDTIYF. The CDR3 coding sequence is TGTGCCAGAGGAGAGTTAGACACCATATATTTT. Combining the CDR3 with reference TRBV2 and TRBJ1-3 gives the whole variable domain EPEVTQTPSHQVTQMGQEVILRCVPISNHLYFYWYRQILGQKVEFLVSFYNNEISEKSEIFDDQFSVERPDGSNFTLKIRSTKLEDSAMYFCARGELDTIYFGEGSWLTVV.

This chain joins TRBV5-1 and TRBJ2-7, with 8 bases identical to TRBD2. Trimming took 4 bases from V and 1 from J; bases not matched to a gene: 4. This CDR3 region has 14 residues. Germline V CDR1 and CDR2: SGHRS, YFSETQ. The CDR3 nucleotides read TGCGCCAGCAGCCCCAGCGGGAGTTCCTACGAGCAGTACTTC. Its translation: CASSPSGSSYEQYF. Full variable domain (rest looked up from reference TRBV5-1 and TRBJ2-7): KAGVTQTPRYLIKTRGQQVTLSCSPISGHRSVSWYQQTPGQGLQFLFEYFSETQRNKGNFPGRFSGRQFSNSRSEMNVSTLELGDSALYLCASSPSGSSYEQYFGPGTRLTVT.

This chain uses TRBV25-1 with TRBJ1-1, with unresolved D. Per the germline V gene, CDR1 is MGHDK and CDR2 is SYGVNS. The CDR3 extends over 12 amino acids. V was trimmed by 5 bases and J by 1 base, leaving 5 bases between them. CDR3 sequence (DNA): TGTGCCAGCAGTTTACAGAACACTGAAGCTTTCTTT. Translated: CASSLQNTEAFF.

The gene calls are TRBV5-4 and TRBJ2-7; D is perhaps TRBD1 (6 bases). V shed 3 bases and J shed 2 bases, with 9 bases lying between them. The CDR3 is made up of 13 amino acids. Germline assignment: CDR1 SGHNT and CDR2 YYREEE (reference sequence). The CDR3: CASSYRDPYEQYF. Written as DNA, the CDR3 is TGTGCCAGCAGCTACAGGGACCCCTACGAGCAGTACTTC.

V gene TRBV9 combines with J gene TRBJ2-5, with 8 bases matching TRBD2. V shed 4 bases, J shed 4 bases, and the junction held 9 bases outside the gene matches. The CDR3 is 15 amino acids. Germline CDR1 reads SGDLS; CDR2 reads YYNGEE. This CDR3 is CASSSRTSRGETQYF. The DNA for the CDR3 is TGTGCCAGCAGCTCGAGGACTAGCCGGGGAGAGACCCAGTACTTC.

The chain uses TRBV5-1 and TRBJ2-3; 9 positions agree with TRBD2. The junction had 8 bases not matched to a gene; V was cut back by 0 bases and J by 3 bases. Germline CDR1 SGHRS, CDR2 YFSETQ. The CDR3 loop spans 17 amino acids. The CDR3 region has the DNA TGCGCCAGCAGCTTGGAACCTAGCGGGAAAGTTACAGATACGCAGTATTTT. It codes for CASSLEPSGKVTDTQYF.

The chain uses TRBV4-1 and TRBJ1-1, with D perhaps TRBD1 (6 bases). The CDR3 consists of 15 residues. The germline V and J ends were trimmed by 5 bases and 6 bases, with 19 bases remaining between them. CDR1 is MGHRA, CDR2 YSYEKL, per germline. In nucleotides, the CDR3 is TGCGCCAGCAGCGAAACAGGGTTGACTGGCTCTGAAGCTTTCTTT. Translation: CASSETGLTGSEAFF.

In its sample, this clone was seen once. This chain links TRBV29-1 with TRBJ2-1, with TRBD2 matching 7 bases. The CDR3 covers 13 residues. The V gene end was trimmed by 4 bases and the J gene end by 4 bases; junction bases not matched to a gene: 4. Germline V gene sequence: CDR1 SQVTM, CDR2 ANQGSEA. CDR3 DNA: TGCAGCGTTGTGTCGGGAGGTTACAATGAGCAGTTCTTC. Translated: CSVVSGGYNEQFF.

This chain joins TRBV28 and TRBJ2-2, with D tentatively TRBD2 (6 bases). The germline V gene has CDR1 MDHEN and CDR2 SYDVKM. Trimming removed 7 bases at V and 7 bases at J, with 19 bases between. The CDR3 loop spans 15 amino acids. The CDR3: CASIELLATGGELFF. Here the CDR3 DNA reads TGTGCCAGCATCGAGCTGCTAGCGACCGGCGGGGAGCTGTTTTTT.

This clone was counted once. The chain links TRBV19 to TRBJ2-2; D call uncertain. CDR1 is LNHDA and CDR2 is SQIVND in the germline V gene (reference sequence). The CDR3 runs to 12 residues. The V end lost 8 bases, the J end lost 4 bases, and 8 bases lay between the germline ends. The CDR3 sequence is CASLQATGELFF. DNA for the CDR3: TGTGCCAGTCTGCAGGCCACCGGGGAGCTGTTTTTT. Variable domain in full (rest from reference TRBV19 and TRBJ2-2): DGGITQSPKYLFRKEGQNVTLSCEQNLNHDAMYWYRQDPGQGLRLIYYSQIVNDFQKGDIAEGYSVSREKKESFPLTVTSAQKNPTAFYLCASLQATGELFFGEGSRLTVL.

The chain couples TRBV7-2 to TRBJ2-7; 9 nucleotides align to TRBD2. V was pared by 5 bases and J by 2 bases, with 4 bases of the junction left unmatched. The CDR3 runs to 14 residues. Germline V gives CDR1 SGHTA, CDR2 FQGNSA. The CDR3 loop is CASSHSGSPYEQYF. Here the CDR3 DNA reads TGTGCCAGCAGCCATAGCGGGAGTCCCTACGAGCAGTACTTC.

This clone has a single count. CDR3: CAWRFAGVGEQYF. The CDR3, as DNA: TGTGCCTGGAGATTTGCGGGAGTGGGCGAGCAGTACTTC. This chain links TRBV30 with TRBJ2-7; TRBD2 matches at 7 bases. The CDR3 sequence is 13 residues long. The trim removed 3 bases at V and 6 bases at J, leaving 8 bases unmatched. The germline V gene has CDR1 GTSNPN and CDR2 SVGIG (reference sequence).

The chain uses TRBV5-1 and TRBJ2-7, with 10 positions matching TRBD1. The CDR3 has 17 residues. Germline V CDR1 and CDR2: SGHRS, YFSETQ. Germline trimming cut 3 bases from V and 4 bases from J; bases unmatched to any gene: 13. The CDR3: CASSWTGGGEIVYEQYF. The CDR3 DNA sequence: TGCGCCAGCAGCTGGACAGGGGGGGGAGAGATTGTTTACGAGCAGTACTTC. The full variable domain, rest sourced from reference TRBV5-1 and TRBJ2-7, is KAGVTQTPRYLIKTRGQQVTLSCSPISGHRSVSWYQQTPGQGLQFLFEYFSETQRNKGNFPGRFSGRQFSNSRSEMNVSTLELGDSALYLCASSWTGGGEIVYEQYFGPGTRLTVT.

The genes are TRBV7-8 and TRBJ2-1; D call uncertain. With 3 bases removed from V and 6 bases from J, the gap between germline ends came to 6 bases. The CDR3 length is 12 residues. Germline CDR1 and CDR2: SGHVS and FQNEAQ. CDR3 residues: CASSFLSNEQFF. DNA for the CDR3: TGTGCCAGCAGCTTCTTGAGCAATGAGCAGTTCTTC.

The chain couples TRBV15 to TRBJ2-5, with TRBD2 as a possible D gene (6 bases). Germline loops: CDR1 LNHNV, CDR2 YYDKDF (reference sequence). The CDR3 extends over 16 amino acids. V was pared by 3 bases and J by 1 base, with 15 bases between. The CDR3 loop reads CATSSPDSGIQETQYF. As DNA, the CDR3 is TGTGCCACCAGCAGCCCAGATAGCGGTATCCAAGAGACCCAGTACTTC.

This chain uses TRBV6-6 with TRBJ1-2, with 7 bases matching TRBD1. With V trimmed by 6 bases and J by 4 bases, 8 bases remained unmatched. The CDR3 is made up of 14 amino acids. CDR1 is MNHNY and CDR2 is SVGAGI in the germline V gene (reference sequence). This CDR3 reads CASSQYRGGYGYTF. CDR3 DNA sequence: TGTGCCAGCAGCCAATACAGGGGCGGCTATGGCTACACCTTC.